Reported below is one TCR beta chain. Authors' data handling: Using reference gene primer amplification, nucleated cell counts were estimated. Some clones are missing from TCRdb's copy, which holds only in-frame ones; the method was immunoSEQ multiplex PCR. The DNA was the basis for D and trimming; V, J and clone size are from that table. The table has under 200,000 clones, 70% to 90% seen once. These data originate in a study of blood T cell repertoires in COVID-19. Turning to the study itself: T cells, B-cell-depleted T cells, or PBMCs supplied cDNA or gDNA.

V lost 4 bases to trimming and J lost 3 bases, with 9 bases between them. In germline, CDR1 is MNHEY, CDR2 SMNVEV (reference sequence). This CDR3 spans 13 amino acids. Seattle patients were enrolled while actively infected and followed longitudinally. The chain carries TRBV27 and TRBJ1-2; D is uncertain. The sample taken for sequencing was peripheral blood. The sequence was obtained from a woman of 80 years or more with COVID-19, enrolled during active disease. CDR3 in DNA: TGTGCCAGCAGTTACAGCCAGTACTATGGCTACACCTTC. It yields the protein CASSYSQYYGYTF.